The clone carrying this T cell receptor (beta chain) was seen many times. Its target is unknown. The sample is drawn from a study of T cells in Graves' hyperthyroidism and ophthalmopathy. General study findings and limits: Most clonotypes expanded in the thyroid (above 0.001) were also present in blood.

V was clipped by 1 base and J by 6 bases, with 8 bases between them. Germline V gives CDR1 SGDLS, CDR2 YYNGEE. This CDR3 has 14 residues. RNA transcripts were the template for amplifying TCR beta CDR3 regions. First-round RT-PCR targeting the TCR CDR3 was performed with the HTBI primer set. TCRdb ran MiXCR on the multiplex PCR reads and lists one entry per CDR3 protein. The sample holds around 800,000 distinct CDR3 sequences, about two fifths seen once. V is TRBV9 and J is TRBJ1-6; no firm D call. The source material was blood. The TCR sequence derives from a man between 18 and 35 years old with Graves' hyperthyroidism. CDR3 in DNA: TGTGCCAGCAGCGTAATGAGTGGTAATTCACCCCTCCACTTT. This codes for CASSVMSGNSPLHF. The full variable domain, rest sourced from reference TRBV9 and TRBJ1-6, is DSGVTQTPKHLITATGQRVTLRCSPRSGDLSVYWYQQSLDQGLQFLIQYYNGEERAKGNILERFSAQQFPDLHSELNLSSLELGDSALYFCASSVMSGNSPLHFGNGTRLTVT.